A selection of T cell receptor beta chains follows, all from one sample in a study of patients and donors after allogeneic stem cell transplantation. From the RT-PCR reads, TCRdb called clonotypes with MiXCR, one entry per CDR3 protein. In the table there are roughly 940,000 distinct CDR3 sequences, approximately 19% of which are singletons. Material for sequencing was blood, either unsorted or a sorted T cell fraction (not recorded which). These receptors all stem from a human donor who was either an allogeneic HSCT recipient or a stem cell or donor lymphocyte infusion donor (not recorded which). It is not recorded whose cells these are; they may come from a transplant donor. Both conserved end residues are part of each CDR3. Each record gives: CDR3 length, J gene, V gene, clone size, D gene, CDR3 DNA, CDR3 protein. The D gene is left open where the match is weak. Clone size is stated in some rows and not others, as once, few, many or a class when expanded.

CDR3 length: 11
J gene: TRBJ2-1
V gene: TRBV4-2
clone size: few
D gene: -
CDR3 DNA: TGTGCCAGCGGTCGTGTCAATGAGCAGTTCTTC
CDR3 protein: CASGRVNEQFF

CDR3 length: 15
J gene: TRBJ1-2
V gene: TRBV6-1
clone size: -
D gene: -
CDR3 DNA: TGTGCCAGCAGCCCCCGGGTGGGGGGAGTGGCTGGCTACACCTTC
CDR3 protein: CASSPRVGGVAGYTF

CDR3 length: 15
J gene: TRBJ2-3
V gene: TRBV6-1
clone size: -
D gene: TRBD2
CDR3 DNA: TGTGCCAGCAGCTGGGGACTAGCGGGGGGATATACGCAGTATTTT
CDR3 protein: CASSWGLAGGYTQYF

CDR3 length: 15
J gene: TRBJ2-3
V gene: TRBV5-1
clone size: -
D gene: -
CDR3 DNA: TGCGCCAGCAGCTTGGAAGACGATCCCACAGATACGCAGTATTTT
CDR3 protein: CASSLEDDPTDTQYF

CDR3 length: 17
J gene: TRBJ1-6
V gene: TRBV4-2
clone size: few
D gene: -
CDR3 DNA: TGTGCCAGCAGCCAAGATTATGAGGGGTATATGGTCTCACCCCTCCACTTT
CDR3 protein: CASSQDYEGYMVSPLHF

CDR3 length: 13
J gene: TRBJ2-2
V gene: TRBV15
clone size: many
D gene: -
CDR3 DNA: TGTGCCACCAGCAGAGATTTTGGCGGGGAGCTGTTTTTT
CDR3 protein: CATSRDFGGELFF

CDR3 length: 14
J gene: TRBJ1-2
V gene: TRBV7-9
clone size: few
D gene: -
CDR3 DNA: TGTGCCAGCAGCTTAGAGCGGCAAAGGGATGGCTACACCTTC
CDR3 protein: CASSLERQRDGYTF

CDR3 length: 15
J gene: TRBJ2-7
V gene: TRBV12-3/TRBV12-4
clone size: few
D gene: TRBD1
CDR3 DNA: TGTGCCAGCAGCCCCGACAGGGCTTACTCCTACGAGCAGTACTTC
CDR3 protein: CASSPDRAYSYEQYF

CDR3 length: 15
J gene: TRBJ2-2
V gene: TRBV5-1
clone size: -
D gene: TRBD1
CDR3 DNA: TGCGCCAGCAGAGAGTTGGGACAGTACACCGGGGAGCTGTTTTTT
CDR3 protein: CASRELGQYTGELFF

CDR3 length: 14
J gene: TRBJ1-1
V gene: TRBV4-3
clone size: few
D gene: TRBD1
CDR3 DNA: TGCGCCAGCAGCCAGTATACAGGGGGCACTGAAGCTTTCTTT
CDR3 protein: CASSQYTGGTEAFF

CDR3 length: 12
J gene: TRBJ2-1
V gene: TRBV6-2/TRBV6-3
clone size: -
D gene: TRBD2
CDR3 DNA: TGTGCCAGCAGTGGACTAGATAATGAGCAGTTCTTC
CDR3 protein: CASSGLDNEQFF

CDR3 length: 12
J gene: TRBJ2-3
V gene: TRBV29-1
clone size: -
D gene: -
CDR3 DNA: TGCAGCGTTCTTCTTGGGGCAGATACGCAGTATTTT
CDR3 protein: CSVLLGADTQYF

CDR3 length: 17
J gene: TRBJ2-6
V gene: TRBV6-1
clone size: -
D gene: TRBD1
CDR3 DNA: TGTGCCAGCAGTAGGGACAGCCGTACCTCTGGGGCCAACGTCCTGACTTTC
CDR3 protein: CASSRDSRTSGANVLTF

CDR3 length: 13
J gene: TRBJ1-1
V gene: TRBV7-3
clone size: many
D gene: -
CDR3 DNA: TGTGCCAGCAGCCGCGGACAGAACACTGAAGCTTTCTTT
CDR3 protein: CASSRGQNTEAFF

CDR3 length: 15
J gene: TRBJ1-2
V gene: TRBV10-3
clone size: -
D gene: TRBD1
CDR3 DNA: TGTGCCATCAGGGACAGGGACAGAGCTAACTATGGCTACACCTTC
CDR3 protein: CAIRDRDRANYGYTF

CDR3 length: 16
J gene: TRBJ2-3
V gene: TRBV5-1
clone size: few
D gene: TRBD2
CDR3 DNA: TGCGCCAGCAGCTTGAGGGCTAGCGGGAATACAGATACGCAGTATTTT
CDR3 protein: CASSLRASGNTDTQYF

CDR3 length: 16
J gene: TRBJ2-5
V gene: TRBV7-9
clone size: few
D gene: -
CDR3 DNA: TGTGCCAGCAGCGCTGGGGACCTTAGTCGTCAAGAGACCCAGTACTTC
CDR3 protein: CASSAGDLSRQETQYF

CDR3 length: 15
J gene: TRBJ1-6
V gene: TRBV6-5
clone size: few
D gene: TRBD1
CDR3 DNA: TGTGCCAGCAGTTACTCGACAGGGGAAAATTCACCCCTCCACTTT
CDR3 protein: CASSYSTGENSPLHF

CDR3 length: 14
J gene: TRBJ1-5
V gene: TRBV7-8
clone size: few
D gene: -
CDR3 DNA: TGTGCCAGCAGCCCTGAAATGAGCAATCAGCCCCAGCATTTT
CDR3 protein: CASSPEMSNQPQHF

CDR3 length: 13
J gene: TRBJ1-6
V gene: TRBV7-2
clone size: many
D gene: TRBD1
CDR3 DNA: TGTGCCAGCAGCAATTACAGGGGTATACCCCTCCACTTT
CDR3 protein: CASSNYRGIPLHF

CDR3 length: 12
J gene: TRBJ2-1
V gene: TRBV5-1
clone size: -
D gene: -
CDR3 DNA: TGCGCCAGCAGCTTGGCCTCGACAGACCGGTTCTTC
CDR3 protein: CASSLASTDRFF

CDR3 length: 17
J gene: TRBJ1-5
V gene: TRBV2
clone size: -
D gene: -
CDR3 DNA: TGTGCCAGCGGTCCGGGCCTCGGCTATTATAGCAATCAGCCCCAGCATTTT
CDR3 protein: CASGPGLGYYSNQPQHF

CDR3 length: 13
J gene: TRBJ2-1
V gene: TRBV5-1
clone size: -
D gene: TRBD2
CDR3 DNA: TGCGCCAGCCGCGGGACTAGCGAGAATGAGCAGTTCTTC
CDR3 protein: CASRGTSENEQFF

CDR3 length: 14
J gene: TRBJ1-3
V gene: TRBV2
clone size: -
D gene: -
CDR3 DNA: TGTGCCAGCAGGGCAGTTACCTCTGGAAACACCATATATTTT
CDR3 protein: CASRAVTSGNTIYF

CDR3 length: 14
J gene: TRBJ1-5
V gene: TRBV5-5
clone size: -
D gene: -
CDR3 DNA: TGTGCCAGCAGCTTGGAGGTAGGGTTGCAGCCCCAGCATTTT
CDR3 protein: CASSLEVGLQPQHF

CDR3 length: 14
J gene: TRBJ2-3
V gene: TRBV5-1
clone size: few
D gene: TRBD2
CDR3 DNA: TGCGCCAGCAGCGGGACTAGGCCGGCAGATACGCAGTATTTT
CDR3 protein: CASSGTRPADTQYF

CDR3 length: 15
J gene: TRBJ2-1
V gene: TRBV9
clone size: few
D gene: -
CDR3 DNA: TGTGCCAGCAGCGTAGTTGGGGGGGCGGCGGGTGAGCAGTTCTTC
CDR3 protein: CASSVVGGAAGEQFF

CDR3 length: 16
J gene: TRBJ2-7
V gene: TRBV4-1
clone size: -
D gene: TRBD2
CDR3 DNA: TGCGCCAGCAGCCAAGAAGGTAGCGGGAGTCAAAACGAGCAGTACTTC
CDR3 protein: CASSQEGSGSQNEQYF

CDR3 length: 21
J gene: TRBJ2-1
V gene: TRBV6-1
clone size: -
D gene: -
CDR3 DNA: TGTGCCAGCAGTGAAAGGGGGCCGGGAAGCGGGACAAGGAGCTCCTACAATGAGCAGTTCTTC
CDR3 protein: CASSERGPGSGTRSSYNEQFF

CDR3 length: 14
J gene: TRBJ1-1
V gene: TRBV27
clone size: -
D gene: TRBD1
CDR3 DNA: TGTGCCAGCAGCCAGGACAGGCGCAGGTCTGAAGCTTTCTTT
CDR3 protein: CASSQDRRRSEAFF

CDR3 length: 15
J gene: TRBJ2-5
V gene: TRBV28
clone size: many
D gene: TRBD1
CDR3 DNA: TGTGCCAGCAGTTTACTGGGGACAGGTCAAGAGACCCAGTACTTC
CDR3 protein: CASSLLGTGQETQYF

CDR3 length: 12
J gene: TRBJ1-2
V gene: TRBV25-1
clone size: -
D gene: -
CDR3 DNA: TGTGCCAGCAGTGGCTGGGACTATGGCTACACCTTC
CDR3 protein: CASSGWDYGYTF

CDR3 length: 12
J gene: TRBJ2-3
V gene: TRBV20-1
clone size: many
D gene: -
CDR3 DNA: TGCAGTGCAAGAGAAAGCACAGATACGCAGTATTTT
CDR3 protein: CSARESTDTQYF

CDR3 length: 19
J gene: TRBJ2-3
V gene: TRBV4-1
clone size: -
D gene: -
CDR3 DNA: TGCGCCAGCAGCCAAGATAAGTGGGCCGGCGGACAATCCACAGATACGCAGTATTTT
CDR3 protein: CASSQDKWAGGQSTDTQYF

CDR3 length: 15
J gene: TRBJ2-5
V gene: TRBV3-1
clone size: -
D gene: TRBD2
CDR3 DNA: TGTGCCAGCAGCCCGACTAGCGGGAGACAAGAGACCCAGTACTTC
CDR3 protein: CASSPTSGRQETQYF

CDR3 length: 12
J gene: TRBJ2-1
V gene: TRBV20-1
clone size: few
D gene: -
CDR3 DNA: TGCAGTGCTACCAAGGACCGGGATGAGCAGTTCTTC
CDR3 protein: CSATKDRDEQFF

CDR3 length: 16
J gene: TRBJ2-7
V gene: TRBV20-1
clone size: -
D gene: TRBD2
CDR3 DNA: TGCAGTGCTAGATCCCCTACTAGCGGGGCCTCCTGGGAGCAGTACTTC
CDR3 protein: CSARSPTSGASWEQYF

CDR3 length: 15
J gene: TRBJ1-2
V gene: TRBV12-3/TRBV12-4
clone size: many
D gene: -
CDR3 DNA: TGTGCCAGCACCCATAGACGGCACCAGCTTGACGGCTACACCTTC
CDR3 protein: CASTHRRHQLDGYTF

CDR3 length: 14
J gene: TRBJ2-5
V gene: TRBV20-1
clone size: few
D gene: TRBD2
CDR3 DNA: TGCAGTGCTAACCAGCGGGAGGGCCGAGAGACCCAGTACTTC
CDR3 protein: CSANQREGRETQYF

CDR3 length: 15
J gene: TRBJ1-2
V gene: TRBV27
clone size: once
D gene: TRBD1
CDR3 DNA: TGTGCCAGCAGTCAACAGACAGGGAGAAACTATGGCTACACCTTC
CDR3 protein: CASSQQTGRNYGYTF

CDR3 length: 13
J gene: TRBJ1-2
V gene: TRBV5-6
clone size: few
D gene: -
CDR3 DNA: TGTGCCAGCAGCTTGAACTACCGCTGGGGCTACACCTTC
CDR3 protein: CASSLNYRWGYTF